The T cell receptor (beta chain) described here comes from a study of Ad26.COV2.S vaccination and SARS-CoV-2 variants. Overall study findings and caveats: Individuals receiving vaccine had higher spike-specific TCR breadth than placebo recipients did.

Produced via immunoSEQ multiplex PCR; TCRdb's table is partial and in-frame only. The sample contains 180,000 or so clones, roughly 87% of which appear only once. As for this clone: The target antigen is unknown.

V was clipped by 2 bases and J by 8 bases, with 9 bases between them. The CDR3 sequence is 12 residues long. CDR1 is ENHRY and CDR2 is SYGVKD in the germline V gene. The rearrangement joins TRBV10-3 to TRBJ1-1; possibly TRBD1 for D (5 bases). This sequence originates from a human donor who had recovered from COVID-19. Sequenced here: peripheral blood, sampled after recovery from COVID-19. Here the CDR3 DNA reads TGTGCCATCAGTGAGATCGACAGAGAAGCTTTCTTT. This translates into CAISEIDREAFF.